One sample yielded the 18 T cell receptor beta chains listed below, sequenced in a study of early T cells in non-severe SARS-CoV-2 infection. Each CDR3 protein gets one entry after TCRdb re-called the 5' RACE reads with MiXCR. The sample has around 12,000 distinct CDR3 sequences, 4.8% seen once. The specimen was whole blood. The receptor set was obtained from an adult who was a healthcare worker with PCR-confirmed SARS-CoV-2 infection or an uninfected control (not recorded which).

This clonotype has ten or more counts. The J gene is TRBJ2-3, the V gene TRBV7-6; TRBD1 matches 10 bases. Germline CDR1 is SGHVS and CDR2 is FNYEAQ. V dropped 5 bases and J dropped 4; count of bases not matched to a gene: 6. CDR3 length equals 15 residues. The chain's CDR3 is CASSVRTGGSDTQYF. The DNA for the CDR3 is TGTGCCAGCAGCGTTCGGACAGGGGGATCAGATACGCAGTATTTT.

This clonotype was picked up many times. The chain recombines TRBV7-2 with TRBJ1-1; D call uncertain. This CDR3 is built from 13 residues. Germline V gene data show CDR1 as SGHTA and CDR2 as FQGNSA. Deletions cut 8 bases from V and 1 base from J, with 11 bases between. This CDR3 is CASAGSQNTEAFF. The CDR3 nucleotides are TGTGCCAGCGCGGGCTCCCAGAACACTGAAGCTTTCTTT.

This clonotype has ten or more counts. This rearrangement joins TRBV6-5 to TRBJ1-1; a weak D match, TRBD1 (5 bases). There are 13 residues in the CDR3. Germline V gives CDR1 MNHEY, CDR2 SVGAGI. Trimming shortened V by 7 bases and J by 5 bases, and 14 bases separated the two germline ends. CDR3: CASKWGMGTEAFF. The CDR3 DNA sequence: TGTGCCAGCAAGTGGGGGATGGGGACTGAAGCTTTCTTT.

This clonotype is deemed medium-sized. The CDR3 is CASSPGDSGANVLTF. In nucleotides, the CDR3 is TGTGCCAGCAGCCCAGGGGACTCTGGGGCCAACGTCCTGACTTTC. This chain joins TRBV11-1 and TRBJ2-6, with D maybe TRBD1 (6 bases). V shed 5 bases and J shed 0 bases, with 8 bases lying between them. Looked up from germline, CDR1 is SGHAT and CDR2 is FQDESV (reference sequence). The CDR3 loop spans 15 amino acids.

Sample share makes this clonotype medium-sized. V is TRBV24-1 and J is TRBJ2-1; the D is unclear. V lost 2 bases and J 5 bases, leaving 0 bases between the germline ends. This CDR3 contains 11 residues. Germline loops: CDR1 KGHDR, CDR2 SFDVKD. The CDR3 DNA sequence: TGTGCCACCAGTGATTACAATGAGCAGTTCTTC. Translated: CATSDYNEQFF.

By sample fraction, this clonotype is medium-sized. The genes are TRBV3-1 and TRBJ1-6; no clear D. V lost 1 base and J lost 6, with 7 bases in between. From germline, CDR1 is LGHDT and CDR2 YNNKEL (reference sequence). This CDR3 contains 14 residues. CDR3: CASSQGGSNSPLHF. As DNA, the CDR3 is TGTGCCAGCAGCCAAGGCGGAAGTAATTCACCCCTCCACTTT.

This clonotype has a count of ten or more. V usage is TRBV29-1 and J usage is TRBJ2-7; D remains unclear. Trimming cost V 4 bases and J 2 bases, with 6 bases left between them. The CDR3 runs to 11 residues. Germline CDR1 reads SQVTM; CDR2 reads ANQGSEA. The CDR3 nucleotides read TGCAGCGTTGCTCTGACCTACGAGCAGTACTTC. Protein sequence: CSVALTYEQYF.

Many counts were recorded for this clonotype. V gene TRBV20-1 combines with J gene TRBJ2-2; D is perhaps TRBD1 or TRBD2 (6 bases each). Germline CDR1 DFQATT, CDR2 SNEGSKA (reference sequence). Trimming left V 6 bases short and J 6 bases short, with 23 bases between. This CDR3 spans 16 amino acids. CDR3 DNA sequence: TGCAGTGCCCCCTCGCCCAAAGGGGGGCGTTCCGGGGAGCTGTTTTTT. It specifies CSAPSPKGGRSGELFF.

This clonotype was seen ten or more times. The chain employs TRBV20-1 and TRBJ2-7; D remains unclear. Trimming left V 6 bases short and J 0 bases short, with 15 bases between. The length of the CDR3 is 14 residues. Germline V gene data show CDR1 as DFQATT and CDR2 as SNEGSKA (reference sequence). The CDR3 DNA sequence: TGCAGTGCGCCCCGCCGGGCCGGCTCCTACGAGCAGTACTTC. Amino acid sequence: CSAPRRAGSYEQYF.

This chain uses TRBV7-2 with TRBJ1-1; TRBD1 matches 10 bases. This CDR3 is 14 amino acids long. Germline CDR1 is SGHTA and CDR2 is FQGNSA. The J segment lost 6 bases and the V segment lost 4 bases, leaving 5 bases of the junction unmatched. The CDR3 nucleotides are TGTGCCAGCAGCTGGAGACAGGGGGCCTCTGAAGCTTTCTTT. This codes for CASSWRQGASEAFF.

By share, this clonotype ranks as medium-sized (0.01 to 0.1%). The chain employs TRBV11-2 and TRBJ2-5; D ambiguous. V gave up 4 bases and J gave up 5 bases, with 17 bases separating them. Germline V gives CDR1 SGHAT, CDR2 FQNNGV. CDR3 length equals 15 residues. The CDR3 loop is CASSSRSETWETQYF. For the CDR3, the DNA is TGTGCCAGCAGCTCAAGGTCAGAGACCTGGGAGACCCAGTACTTC.

This clonotype was found many times. The chain has TRBV4-1 and TRBJ1-6, with 9 bases aligning to TRBD1. V shed 0 bases, J shed 13 bases, and the junction held 16 bases outside the gene matches. CDR3 size: 18 residues. From germline, CDR1 is MGHRA and CDR2 YSYEKL. In DNA, the CDR3 is TGCGCCAGCAGCCAAGATGGCCCGGACAGGGGCCAATCTGGTCCCCTCCACTTT. Its translation: CASSQDGPDRGQSGPLHF.

This clonotype is medium-sized. The chain combines TRBV7-9 with TRBJ1-2, with D uncertain. V lost 6 bases and J 6 bases, leaving 17 bases between the germline ends. The germline gives CDR1 SEHNR, CDR2 FQNEAQ (reference sequence). The CDR3 extends over 14 amino acids. The CDR3 here is CASRHRSWQDGYTF. Written as DNA, the CDR3 is TGTGCCAGCAGGCACAGATCCTGGCAGGATGGCTACACCTTC.

This clonotype was recorded at least ten times. The chain is built from TRBV7-7 and TRBJ2-7; no definite D call. Germline V gene lookup returns CDR1 SSHAT and CDR2 FNYEAQ (reference sequence). This CDR3 comprises 12 residues. Deletions cut 2 bases from V and 7 bases from J, with 9 bases between. The CDR3 bases are TGTGCCAGCAGCTTAAGTGGCGGTGAGCAGTACTTC. It translates to CASSLSGGEQYF.

By sample fraction, this clonotype is medium-sized. This chain connects TRBV20-1 to TRBJ1-5, with 7 bases identical to TRBD1. The CDR3 is 16 residues long. Germline CDR1 and CDR2: DFQATT and SNEGSKA (reference sequence). After removal of 6 bases from V and 0 bases from J, the junction contained 11 bases not matched to a gene. DNA for the CDR3: TGCAGTGCCCCCGGGACAGCAGGGATTAGCAATCAGCCCCAGCATTTT. The encoded protein is CSAPGTAGISNQPQHF.

This clonotype is labeled as medium-sized. The chain employs TRBV7-2 and TRBJ1-5; possible D gene TRBD1, 5 bases. V lost 6 bases, J lost 0 bases, and 15 bases lay in between. The CDR3 runs to 16 residues. Germline-derived CDR1 and CDR2 are SGHTA and FQGNSA. CDR3 nucleotides: TGTGCCAGCAGTTCTGGGGGAAGATTTAGCAATCAGCCCCAGCATTTT. Amino acid sequence: CASSSGGRFSNQPQHF. The full variable domain, its missing parts supplied by reference TRBV7-2 and TRBJ1-5, is GAGVSQSPSNKVTEKGKDVELRCDPISGHTALYWYRQSLGQGLEFLIYFQGNSAPDKSGLPSDRFSAERTGGSVSTLTIQRTQQEDSAVYLCASSSGGRFSNQPQHFGDGTRLSIL.

The V gene is TRBV12-3 or TRBV12-4, the J gene TRBJ1-1; D might be TRBD1 (5 bases). The germline V and J ends were trimmed by 2 bases and 7 bases, with 8 bases remaining between them. The CDR3 totals 12 residues. CDR3 nucleotides: TGTGCCAGCAGTTTACTTCAGGGTGAAGCTTTCTTT. Its protein product is CASSLLQGEAFF.

This clonotype was detected only a few times. The chain carries TRBV30 and TRBJ2-7; 8 nucleotides line up with TRBD1. This CDR3 contains 13 residues. Per germline, CDR1 GTSNPN and CDR2 SVGIG (reference sequence). V dropped 3 bases and J dropped 5; count of bases not matched to a gene: 6. The CDR3 loop reads CAWRKGQVNEQYF. In DNA, the CDR3 is TGTGCCTGGAGAAAGGGACAGGTGAACGAGCAGTACTTC. Full variable domain (outside the CDR3, taken from reference TRBV30 and TRBJ2-7): SQTIHQWPATLVQPVGSPLSLECTVEGTSNPNLYWYRQAAGRGLQLLFYSVGIGQISSEVPQNLSASRPQDRQFILSSKKLLLSDSGFYLCAWRKGQVNEQYFGPGTRLTVT.